This T cell receptor beta chain was sequenced in a study of blood T cell repertoires in COVID-19. Germline CDR1 reads SGHVS; CDR2 reads FQNEAQ. V was pared by 6 bases and J by 7 bases, with 5 bases of the junction left unmatched. CDR3 length: 13 residues. Assay: immunoSEQ multiplex PCR; the TCRdb copy retains only in-frame clones and omits some. The table includes 150,000 to 200,000 clones, around four fifths detected once. The chain has TRBV7-8 and TRBJ2-1, with TRBD1 identical over 8 bases. This sequence originates from a woman aged 70-85 years with COVID-19, enrolled during active disease. The sample consisted of peripheral blood. The CDR3 DNA reads as TGTGCCAGCAGGGAGAACAGGGGGAATGAGCAGTTCTTC. It yields the protein CASRENRGNEQFF.